This T cell receptor (beta chain) originates from a study of blood T cell repertoires in COVID-19. The CDR3 length is 13 residues. The V end lost 4 bases, the J end lost 7 bases, and 13 bases lay between the germline ends. Looked up from germline, CDR1 is SEHNR and CDR2 is FQNEAQ (reference sequence). Original processing methods: Estimation of nucleated cell counts was performed using reference gene primer amplification. Assay: immunoSEQ multiplex PCR; the TCRdb copy retains only in-frame clones and omits some. From that table come the V and J calls and clone size; the DNA was used to work out D and trimming. The table lists 260,000 or so clones, 80% to 90% of them singletons.

The chain carries TRBV7-9 and TRBJ1-1; TRBD1 might be the D (6 bases). Material: peripheral blood. This TCR was recovered from a woman of 80 years or more with COVID-19, enrolled during active disease. In nucleotides, the CDR3 is TGTGCCAGCAGCTCTGTACAGGGTTATGAAGCTTTCTTT. This encodes CASSSVQGYEAFF.